This TCR beta chain was recovered during a study of cytomegalovirus exposure and HLA in healthy donors. The study, taken as a whole, reports: Per published accounts, TCR beta sequences correctly predicted the HLA-A and HLA-B alleles of most subjects.

As for this clone: Its target is unknown.

In the PCR, 60 Vbeta and 13 Jbeta primers were used. TCRdb keeps only in-frame clones here, not all; method: immunoSEQ multiplex PCR. The sample includes around 100,000 clones, about 79% of them seen just once. With 5 bases clipped from V and 2 bases from J, the junction kept 6 bases outside the gene matches. The CDR3 has 15 amino acids. The germline CDR1 and CDR2 sequences are MGHDK and SYGVNS. This clonotype was sampled from a female donor in good health and CMV-seropositive. This chain joins TRBV25-1 and TRBJ2-3; 8 positions agree with TRBD2. Source material: PBMCs. For the CDR3, the DNA is TGTGCCAGCAGTCCGCTAGCGGGTTCCACAGATACGCAGTATTTT. As protein: CASSPLAGSTDTQYF.